These T cell receptor beta chains were read from a single sample in a study of shared clonotypes between healthy human individuals. Using immunoSEQ multiplex PCR, the repertoire was profiled, and TCRdb retains in-frame clones only, with some absent. Here the sample spans 2 million to 2.5 million clones, nearly 97% being singletons. The sample consisted of naive CD4+ T cells sorted from blood. These receptors were obtained from a man aged 18 to 29 in good health. CDR3s leave out the opening cysteine and the closing phenylalanine or tryptophan. Part of the rows lack a size; the others show once, few, many or a class for expanded clones.

V gene	clone size	J gene	CDR3 protein
TRBV7-2	once	TRBJ2-7	ASTPSDGQGFNEQY
TRBV28	NA	TRBJ2-7	ASSRDRGGYEQY
TRBV7-9	NA	TRBJ1-4	ASSPQEQRNEKLF
TRBV28	once	TRBJ2-7	ASSLSSAGVRYEQY
TRBV10-3	NA	TRBJ2-6	AIAGGPSGANVLT
TRBV28	NA	TRBJ1-2	ASLQGHGYT
TRBV18	NA	TRBJ1-5	ASSPPGGAGQPQH
TRBV7-9	NA	TRBJ2-2	ASRSRIDGELF
TRBV6-6	NA	TRBJ1-1	ASRGSGANTEAF
TRBV11-1	NA	TRBJ2-7	ASSLLRGPDEQY
TRBV6-6	NA	TRBJ1-4	ASSRKEEKLF
TRBV7-2	once	TRBJ2-1	ASSLELAGGGEQF
TRBV21-1	NA	TRBJ1-1	ASSKRADLGQNTEAF
TRBV28	NA	TRBJ1-1	ASSLFPGQGDTEAF
TRBV2	NA	TRBJ2-2	ASRPPYRVPNTGELF
TRBV10-1	few	TRBJ1-1	ASSPERGTEAF
TRBV6-6	NA	TRBJ1-3	ASRTGSGNTIY
TRBV6-6	NA	TRBJ2-7	ASSLTGSYEQY
TRBV2	NA	TRBJ1-6	ASMGPLSKNSPLH
TRBV4-1	NA	TRBJ1-2	ASSQVGAPNYGYT
TRBV5-1	NA	TRBJ2-1	ASSFWGQAVNEQF
TRBV5-1	NA	TRBJ1-4	ASSLDTANEKLF
TRBV2	NA	TRBJ1-1	ASTLQPNTEAF
TRBV9	NA	TRBJ1-1	ASSASRDRTF
TRBV10-3	NA	TRBJ1-5	AISETGTTTGQPQH
TRBV6-1	NA	TRBJ1-3	ASSEALFGTVGNTIY
TRBV5-1	NA	TRBJ2-7	ASSVQGTEQY
TRBV6-6	NA	TRBJ1-3	ASSPSTGLVGNTIY
TRBV2	NA	TRBJ2-3	ASSEALASGYTDTQY
TRBV5-1	NA	TRBJ2-7	ASSTDGAGVEQY
TRBV27	NA	TRBJ2-3	ASSVLDTQY
TRBV18	NA	TRBJ2-7	ASSPPPTASYEQY
TRBV14	NA	TRBJ1-2	ASSHRQGGGYT
TRBV6-1	NA	TRBJ1-6	ASSARLGQGDSGSPLH
TRBV6-6	NA	TRBJ2-7	ASRPGGRGQDEQY
TRBV7-8	few	TRBJ1-6	ASSGQDNSPLH
TRBV2	NA	TRBJ1-4	ASSEFRGMVEKLF
TRBV28	few	TRBJ2-7	ASSLTYEQY
TRBV5-8	NA	TRBJ1-4	ASRRGRGTYEKLF
TRBV7-9	NA	TRBJ2-7	ASSTLGTGGPKSEQY
TRBV5-4	NA	TRBJ2-4	ASSLSGANIQY
TRBV14	NA	TRBJ1-1	ASSHSGVWTEAF
TRBV28	NA	TRBJ1-5	ASRIQGSGSNQPQH
TRBV5-1	NA	TRBJ1-4	ASSLQASNEKLF
TRBV5-1	NA	TRBJ1-3	ASSLGEVAGNTIY
TRBV4-2	NA	TRBJ2-3	ASSQFQASGSSTDTQY
TRBV29-1	few	TRBJ2-3	SVEGPGRNTQY
TRBV7-9	NA	TRBJ1-4	ASSLAEGKKLF
TRBV7-8	once	TRBJ2-1	ASSGGTSGSYNEQF
TRBV5-4	few	TRBJ2-7	ASSLAQDRTYEQY
TRBV9	NA	TRBJ2-7	ASSASSGSFYEQY
TRBV6-5	NA	TRBJ1-4	ASRNQGDGKLF
TRBV6-1	NA	TRBJ2-5	ASSSQGSQETQY
TRBV7-2	NA	TRBJ2-1	ASSFDRSSYNEQF
TRBV6-6	NA	TRBJ2-4	ASLLRGGIAKNIQY
TRBV25-1	once	TRBJ2-7	ASSPWDKSYEQY
TRBV7-2	NA	TRBJ2-7	ASSLSEGARYEQY
TRBV4-2	NA	TRBJ2-7	ASSQSRGSGNYEQY
TRBV7-9	NA	TRBJ1-2	ASSPQGKGYGYT
TRBV6-6	NA	TRBJ1-2	ASSYSGTAYGYT